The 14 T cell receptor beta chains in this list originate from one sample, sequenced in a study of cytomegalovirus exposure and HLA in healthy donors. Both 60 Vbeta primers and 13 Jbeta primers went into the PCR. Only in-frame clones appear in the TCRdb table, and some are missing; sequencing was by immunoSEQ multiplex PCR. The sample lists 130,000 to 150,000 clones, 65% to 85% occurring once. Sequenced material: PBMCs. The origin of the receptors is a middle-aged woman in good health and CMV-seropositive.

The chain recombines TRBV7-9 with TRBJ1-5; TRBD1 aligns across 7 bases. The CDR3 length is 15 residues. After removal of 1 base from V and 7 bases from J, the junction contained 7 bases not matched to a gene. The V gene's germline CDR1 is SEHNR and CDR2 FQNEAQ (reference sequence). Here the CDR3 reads CASSLGQGMGQPQHF. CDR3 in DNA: TGTGCCAGCAGCTTAGGACAGGGTATGGGGCAGCCCCAGCATTTT.

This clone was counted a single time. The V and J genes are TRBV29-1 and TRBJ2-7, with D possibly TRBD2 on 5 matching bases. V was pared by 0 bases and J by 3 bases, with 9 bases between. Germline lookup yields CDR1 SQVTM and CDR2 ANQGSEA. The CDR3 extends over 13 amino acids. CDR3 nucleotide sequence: TGCAGCGTTGAAGACGGAGGATTCTACGAGCAGTACTTC. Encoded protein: CSVEDGGFYEQYF.

Here the CDR3 reads CASRPDRGISGYTF. The CDR3 DNA follows: TGTGCCAGCAGACCGGACAGGGGGATAAGTGGCTACACCTTC. The rearrangement uses TRBV28 and TRBJ1-2; 10 nucleotides match TRBD1. This CDR3 is 14 amino acids long. V shed 6 bases and J 7 bases; nucleotides not matched to a gene: 8. CDR1 is MDHEN, CDR2 SYDVKM, per germline.

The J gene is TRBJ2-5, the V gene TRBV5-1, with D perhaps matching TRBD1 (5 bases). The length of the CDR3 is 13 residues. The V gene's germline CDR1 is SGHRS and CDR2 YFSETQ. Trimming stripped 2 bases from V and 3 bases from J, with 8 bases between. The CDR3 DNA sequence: TGCGCCAGCAGCTTCGGACATGAAGAGACCCAGTACTTC. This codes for CASSFGHEETQYF. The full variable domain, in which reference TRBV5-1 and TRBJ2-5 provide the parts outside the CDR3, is KAGVTQTPRYLIKTRGQQVTLSCSPISGHRSVSWYQQTPGQGLQFLFEYFSETQRNKGNFPGRFSGRQFSNSRSEMNVSTLELGDSALYLCASSFGHEETQYFGPGTRLLVL.

The CDR3 protein is CASSPDRGRTLFTEAFF. The CDR3 region has the DNA TGTGCCAGCAGTCCGGACAGGGGACGGACCCTTTTCACTGAAGCTTTCTTT. The V and J genes are TRBV9 and TRBJ1-1; 9 bases match TRBD1. V was pared by 5 bases and J by 4 bases, with 15 bases of the junction left unmatched. Germline V gene sequence: CDR1 SGDLS, CDR2 YYNGEE. CDR3 size: 17 residues.

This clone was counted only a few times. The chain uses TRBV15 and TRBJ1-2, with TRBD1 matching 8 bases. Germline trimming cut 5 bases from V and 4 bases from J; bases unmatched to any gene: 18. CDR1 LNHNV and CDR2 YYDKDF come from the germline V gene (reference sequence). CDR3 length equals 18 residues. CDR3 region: CATSGFGQGRGAGYGYTF. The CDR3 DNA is TGTGCCACCAGCGGATTTGGACAGGGAAGGGGAGCTGGCTATGGCTACACCTTC. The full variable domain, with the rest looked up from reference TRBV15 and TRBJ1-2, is DAMVIQNPRYQVTQFGKPVTLSCSQTLNHNVMYWYQQKSSQAPKLLFHYYDKDFNNEADTPDNFQSRRPNTSFCFLDIRSPGLGDTAMYLCATSGFGQGRGAGYGYTFGSGTRLTVV.

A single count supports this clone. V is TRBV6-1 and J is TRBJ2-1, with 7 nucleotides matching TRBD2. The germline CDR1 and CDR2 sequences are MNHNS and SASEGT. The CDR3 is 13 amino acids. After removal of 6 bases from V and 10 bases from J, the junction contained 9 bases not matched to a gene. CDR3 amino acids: CASRPGGLTEQFF. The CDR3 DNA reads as TGTGCCAGCAGACCGGGGGGACTAACCGAGCAGTTCTTC.

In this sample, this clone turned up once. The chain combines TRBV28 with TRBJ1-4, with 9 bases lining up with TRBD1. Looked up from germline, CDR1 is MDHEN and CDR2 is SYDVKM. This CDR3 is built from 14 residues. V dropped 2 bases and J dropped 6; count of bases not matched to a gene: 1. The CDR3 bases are TGTGCCAGCAGTTTAACAGGGGGCGATGAAAAACTGTTTTTT. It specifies CASSLTGGDEKLFF.

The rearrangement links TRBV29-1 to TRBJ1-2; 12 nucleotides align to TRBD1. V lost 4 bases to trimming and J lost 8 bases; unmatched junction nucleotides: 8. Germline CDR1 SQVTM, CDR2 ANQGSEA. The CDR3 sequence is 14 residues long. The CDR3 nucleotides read TGCAGCGTTGTTTCGGGACAGGGGGCGTTCGGCTACACCTTC. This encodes CSVVSGQGAFGYTF.

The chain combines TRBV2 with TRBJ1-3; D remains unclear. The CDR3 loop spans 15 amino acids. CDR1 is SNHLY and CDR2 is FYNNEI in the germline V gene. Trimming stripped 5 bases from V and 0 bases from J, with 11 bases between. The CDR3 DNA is TGTGCCAGCAGTCTTCTGGGGAGCTCTGGAAACACCATATATTTT. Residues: CASSLLGSSGNTIYF.

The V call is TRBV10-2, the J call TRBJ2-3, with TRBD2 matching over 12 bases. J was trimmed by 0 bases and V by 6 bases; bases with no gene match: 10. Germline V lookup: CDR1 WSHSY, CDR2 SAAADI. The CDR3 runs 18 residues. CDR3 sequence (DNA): TGCGCCAGCAGCCCGGGACTAGCGGGTTACACTAGCACAGATACGCAGTATTTT. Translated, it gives CASSPGLAGYTSTDTQYF.

CDR3 in DNA: TGTGCCAGCAGCCCGGGGGGGCCCAGGGGCGGCTACACCTTC. Translation gives CASSPGGPRGGYTF. V and J are TRBV11-2 and TRBJ1-2; D might be TRBD1 (6 bases). In germline, CDR1 is SGHAT, CDR2 FQNNGV. Trimming shortened V by 5 bases and J by 8 bases, and 18 bases separated the two germline ends. The CDR3 length is 14 residues.

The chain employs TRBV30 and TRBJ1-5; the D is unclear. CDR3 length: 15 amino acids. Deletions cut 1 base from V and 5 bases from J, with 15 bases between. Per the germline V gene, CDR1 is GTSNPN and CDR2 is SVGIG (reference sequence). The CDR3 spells CAWSARGYIYQPQHF. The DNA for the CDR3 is TGTGCCTGGAGTGCTAGAGGGTATATTTATCAGCCCCAGCATTTT.

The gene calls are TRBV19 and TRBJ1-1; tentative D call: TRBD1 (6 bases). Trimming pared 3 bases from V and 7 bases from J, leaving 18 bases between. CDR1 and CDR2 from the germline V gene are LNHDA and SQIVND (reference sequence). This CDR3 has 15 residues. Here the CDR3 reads CASSIRQGGRDEAFF. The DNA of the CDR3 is TGTGCCAGTAGTATCAGACAAGGGGGTCGGGATGAAGCTTTCTTT.